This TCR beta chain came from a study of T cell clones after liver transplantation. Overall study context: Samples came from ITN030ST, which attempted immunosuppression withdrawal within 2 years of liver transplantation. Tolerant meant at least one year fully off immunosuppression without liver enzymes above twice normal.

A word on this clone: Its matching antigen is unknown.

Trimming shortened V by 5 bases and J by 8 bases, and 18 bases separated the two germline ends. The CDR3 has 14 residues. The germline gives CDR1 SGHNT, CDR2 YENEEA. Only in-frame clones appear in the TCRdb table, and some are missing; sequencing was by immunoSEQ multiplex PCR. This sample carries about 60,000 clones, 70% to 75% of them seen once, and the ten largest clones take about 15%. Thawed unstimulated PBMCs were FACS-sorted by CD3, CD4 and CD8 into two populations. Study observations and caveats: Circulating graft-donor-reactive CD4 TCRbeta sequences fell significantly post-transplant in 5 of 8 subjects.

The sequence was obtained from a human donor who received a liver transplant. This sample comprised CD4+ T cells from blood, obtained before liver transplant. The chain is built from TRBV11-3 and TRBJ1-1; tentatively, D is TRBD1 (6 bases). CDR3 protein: CASSRGGGPGEAFF. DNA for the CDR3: TGTGCCAGCAGCCGAGGTGGGGGCCCAGGGGAAGCTTTCTTT.